A single sample is the source of the 31 T cell receptor beta chains below, sequenced in a study of cytomegalovirus exposure and HLA in healthy donors. PCR involved 60 Vbeta and 13 Jbeta primers. Clones were sequenced by immunoSEQ multiplex PCR, and TCRdb holds only the in-frame ones, with some missing. The profile shows about 120,000 clones, 60% to 80% of them singletons. Sequencing input: PBMCs. These receptors all come from a woman aged 50 to 60 in good health and CMV-seronegative.

This clone was found once. V and J are TRBV9 and TRBJ2-1, with 10 bases aligning to TRBD2. The V gene end was trimmed by 0 bases and the J gene end by 8 bases; junction bases not matched to a gene: 8. The CDR3 length is 16 residues. In germline, CDR1 is SGDLS, CDR2 YYNGEE. In DNA, the CDR3 is TGTGCCAGCAGCGTAGGATGGCTAGCGGGAGCGGATGAGCAGTTCTTC. Protein sequence: CASSVGWLAGADEQFF.

This clone has only a few counts. The chain joins TRBV19 to TRBJ1-1; D not resolved. With 7 bases removed from V and 0 bases from J, the gap between germline ends came to 18 bases. CDR3 size: 16 residues. Germline V gives CDR1 LNHDA, CDR2 SQIVND (reference sequence). The CDR3 nucleotides read TGTGCCAGTAATTCGTGGGCAGGCGAGATGAACACTGAAGCTTTCTTT. Translated: CASNSWAGEMNTEAFF.

V gene TRBV28 combines with J gene TRBJ1-5; 8 positions agree with TRBD1. Unmatched junction bases numbered 8, after V lost 6 bases and J lost 7 bases. Per the germline V gene, CDR1 is MDHEN and CDR2 is SYDVKM. The CDR3 consists of 14 residues. CDR3 coding DNA: TGTGCCAGCAGCCTTACAGGGGGTCGACAGCCCCAGCATTTT. Translating it yields CASSLTGGRQPQHF.

CDR3: CASSYELTLHGYTF. Here the CDR3 DNA reads TGTGCCAGCAGCTACGAACTGACTTTACATGGCTACACCTTC. This sequence joins TRBV7-9 and TRBJ1-2; D gene ambiguous. V was pared by 4 bases and J by 6 bases, with 15 bases between. This CDR3 is 14 amino acids long. Per the germline V gene, CDR1 is SEHNR and CDR2 is FQNEAQ (reference sequence).

The chain employs TRBV28 and TRBJ1-5, with D uncertain. Per germline, CDR1 MDHEN and CDR2 SYDVKM. This CDR3 has 14 residues. Trimming stripped 5 bases from V and 0 bases from J, with 8 bases between. The CDR3 reads CASSITDSNQPQHF. CDR3 coding DNA: TGTGCCAGCAGTATAACAGATAGCAATCAGCCCCAGCATTTT.

V is TRBV19 and J is TRBJ1-3; D uncertain. This CDR3 spans 13 amino acids. Germline-derived CDR1 and CDR2 are LNHDA and SQIVND (reference sequence). The V gene lost 8 bases and the J gene lost 0 bases, with 8 bases spanning the gap. The CDR3 sequence: CASRVISGNTIYF. The CDR3 DNA follows: TGTGCCAGTCGGGTAATCTCTGGAAACACCATATATTTT.

This rearrangement joins TRBV28 to TRBJ1-2, with D perhaps matching TRBD1 (6 bases). The V gene's germline CDR1 is MDHEN and CDR2 SYDVKM. Trimming pared 7 bases from V and 0 bases from J, leaving 9 bases between. This CDR3 comprises 13 residues. CDR3 sequence: CASKRQANYGYTF. The CDR3 region has the DNA TGTGCCAGCAAAAGACAGGCTAACTATGGCTACACCTTC.

This clone appeared a single time. V is TRBV7-7 and J is TRBJ2-5; TRBD1 might be the D (6 bases). This CDR3 is 13 amino acids long. The V gene's germline CDR1 is SSHAT and CDR2 FNYEAQ (reference sequence). The V gene lost 3 bases and the J gene lost 2 bases, with 7 bases spanning the gap. CDR3 region: CASSFGTQETQYF. CDR3 nucleotides: TGTGCCAGCAGCTTTGGGACACAAGAGACCCAGTACTTC.

The rearrangement links TRBV10-3 to TRBJ2-6; D gene uncertain. CDR3 length equals 14 residues. Per germline, CDR1 ENHRY and CDR2 SYGVKD. V was shortened by 3 bases and J by 0 bases, with 3 bases between the two germline ends. CDR3 amino acids: CAISDISGANVLTF. In nucleotides, the CDR3 is TGTGCCATCAGTGACATCTCTGGGGCCAACGTCCTGACTTTC.

This chain joins TRBV27 and TRBJ2-1, with 11 bases matching TRBD2. Losses at the gene ends were 1 base for V and 10 bases for J; bases not matched to a gene: 6. This CDR3 spans 15 amino acids. Looked up from germline, CDR1 is MNHEY and CDR2 is SMNVEV (reference sequence). CDR3: CASSLFTSGSGEQFF. Written as DNA, the CDR3 is TGTGCCAGCAGTTTATTCACTAGCGGGAGTGGGGAGCAGTTCTTC.

The CDR3 sequence is CASSPSAGRTYGYTF. CDR3 nucleotide sequence: TGTGCCAGCAGTCCCTCTGCGGGACGAACATATGGCTACACCTTC. The J gene is TRBJ1-2, the V gene TRBV6-1; tentative D call: TRBD1 (5 bases). The CDR3 runs 15 residues. CDR1 and CDR2 (germline): MNHNS, SASEGT. Trimming removed 5 bases at V and 5 bases at J, with 18 bases between.

This chain joins TRBV7-9 and TRBJ2-3; a possible D gene is TRBD2 (5 bases). Trimming shortened V by 1 base and J by 3 bases, and 11 bases separated the two germline ends. The germline V gene encodes CDR1 SEHNR and CDR2 FQNEAQ (reference sequence). This CDR3 is 15 amino acids long. CDR3 protein: CASSLGTFPTDTQYF. In nucleotides, the CDR3 is TGTGCCAGCAGCTTAGGGACTTTCCCGACAGATACGCAGTATTTT. Filled out from reference TRBV7-9 and TRBJ2-3, the complete variable domain reads DTGVSQNPRHKITKRGQNVTFRCDPISEHNRLYWYRQTLGQGPEFLTYFQNEAQLEKSRLLSDRFSAERPKGSFSTLEIQRTEQGDSAMYLCASSLGTFPTDTQYFGPGTRLTVL.

The chain employs TRBV30 and TRBJ1-5; 8 nucleotides agree with TRBD1. Germline CDR1 reads GTSNPN; CDR2 reads SVGIG (reference sequence). The CDR3 sequence is 12 residues long. Losses at the gene ends were 2 bases for V and 15 bases for J; bases not matched to a gene: 9. CDR3: CAWSPGQGSWHF. The CDR3 DNA sequence: TGTGCCTGGAGTCCCGGACAGGGTTCCTGGCATTTT. Using reference TRBV30 and TRBJ1-5 for the parts outside the CDR3, the full variable domain is SQTIHQWPATLVQPVGSPLSLECTVEGTSNPNLYWYRQAAGRGLQLLFYSVGIGQISSEVPQNLSASRPQDRQFILSSKKLLLSDSGFYLCAWSPGQGSWHFGDGTRLSIL.

The V call is TRBV5-4, the J call TRBJ2-5; a possible D gene is TRBD2 (6 bases). CDR1 and CDR2 from the germline V gene are SGHNT and YYREEE (reference sequence). The ends were cut back, 4 bases at V and 3 bases at J, with 13 bases in the middle. This CDR3 is built from 14 residues. CDR3 in amino acids: CASSQPGLEETQYF. The DNA for the CDR3 is TGTGCCAGCAGCCAACCGGGACTTGAAGAGACCCAGTACTTC.

V and J are TRBV18 and TRBJ1-2, with 10 positions matching TRBD1. The germline gives CDR1 KGHSH, CDR2 LQKENI. There are 17 residues in the CDR3. The trim removed 3 bases at V and 8 bases at J, leaving 15 bases unmatched. CDR3 amino acids: CASSPATGGEERGGYTF. In DNA form, the CDR3 reads TGTGCCAGCTCACCGGCGACAGGGGGCGAGGAAAGGGGAGGCTACACCTTC. Full variable domain (missing parts from reference TRBV18 and TRBJ1-2): NAGVMQNPRHLVRRRGQEARLRCSPMKGHSHVYWYRQLPEEGLKFMVYLQKENIIDESGMPKERFSAEFPKEGPSILRIQQVVRGDSAAYFCASSPATGGEERGGYTFGSGTRLTVV.

CDR3 sequence reads: CASSFASWEGLLDTQYF. The CDR3 DNA is TGTGCCAGCAGCTTCGCTTCTTGGGAGGGCCTACTCGATACGCAGTATTTT. This chain uses TRBV11-1 with TRBJ2-3, with 7 bases identical to TRBD2. Germline values: CDR1 SGHAT, CDR2 FQDESV (reference sequence). V was clipped by 3 bases and J by 6 bases; unmatched bases: 15. This CDR3 has 17 amino acids. Full variable domain (outside the CDR3, taken from reference TRBV11-1 and TRBJ2-3): EAEVAQSPRYKITEKSQAVAFWCDPISGHATLYWYRQILGQGPELLVQFQDESVVDDSQLPKDRFSAERLKGVDSTLKIQPAELGDSAMYLCASSFASWEGLLDTQYFGPGTRLTVL.

This rearrangement joins TRBV9 to TRBJ2-7; 11 bases fit TRBD1. The V segment lost 0 bases and the J segment 2 bases; nucleotides outside the gene matches: 1. The CDR3 has 15 residues. Germline V gene sequence: CDR1 SGDLS, CDR2 YYNGEE. The CDR3 region has the DNA TGTGCCAGCAGCGTAGGGGGACAGGGGGCCTACGAGCAGTACTTC. Translating it yields CASSVGGQGAYEQYF. The full variable domain, completed using reference TRBV9 and TRBJ2-7, is DSGVTQTPKHLITATGQRVTLRCSPRSGDLSVYWYQQSLDQGLQFLIQYYNGEERAKGNILERFSAQQFPDLHSELNLSSLELGDSALYFCASSVGGQGAYEQYFGPGTRLTVT.

CDR3 DNA sequence: TGTGCCAGTAGTATAGTCGGAGCTGACCCCTACGAGCAGTACTTC. It specifies CASSIVGADPYEQYF. This sequence joins TRBV19 and TRBJ2-7; no firm D call. Looked up from germline, CDR1 is LNHDA and CDR2 is SQIVND (reference sequence). V was pared by 1 base and J by 2 bases, with 12 bases between. CDR3 length equals 15 residues.

In this sample, this clone turned up a few times. The rearrangement links TRBV25-1 to TRBJ2-1, with 9 bases aligning to TRBD1. This CDR3 is built from 15 residues. Germline CDR1 is MGHDK and CDR2 is SYGVNS. V gave up 6 bases and J gave up 6 bases; unmatched junction bases: 9. The CDR3 sequence is CASRGGDRVSNEQFF. The CDR3 DNA reads as TGTGCCAGCAGGGGGGGGGACAGGGTAAGCAATGAGCAGTTCTTC.

The CDR3 coding sequence is TGCAGGCCGGGACAGGGGACCACTGAAGCTTTCTTT. Protein product: CRPGQGTTEAFF. The rearrangement joins TRBV29-1 to TRBJ1-1; 10 bases fit TRBD1. CDR1 is SQVTM and CDR2 is ANQGSEA in the germline V gene. The CDR3 is 12 amino acids.

The chain combines TRBV9 with TRBJ1-1, with a weak D call TRBD1 (6 bases). This CDR3 has 12 amino acids. V lost 0 bases and J lost 7, with 7 bases in between. The germline gives CDR1 SGDLS, CDR2 YYNGEE. CDR3 sequence (DNA): TGTGCCAGCAGCGTAGTAGGGGGTGAAGCTTTCTTT. This codes for CASSVVGGEAFF.

V is TRBV28 and J is TRBJ2-1; 10 bases match TRBD2. J lost 8 bases, V lost 8 bases, and 12 bases had no gene match. The CDR3 extends over 15 amino acids. Germline V lookup: CDR1 MDHEN, CDR2 SYDVKM. CDR3 in amino acids: CASGDTGTSADEQFF. CDR3 DNA: TGTGCCAGCGGGGATACCGGGACTAGCGCCGATGAGCAGTTCTTC.

This clone appeared once. V and J are TRBV5-4 and TRBJ2-1; TRBD1 might be the D (5 bases). Germline assignment: CDR1 SGHNT and CDR2 YYREEE (reference sequence). V was trimmed by 0 bases and J by 3 bases, leaving 10 bases between them. This CDR3 is 15 amino acids long. Here the CDR3 reads CASSLAGNSYNEQFF. The CDR3 nucleotides are TGTGCCAGCAGCTTGGCAGGGAACAGCTACAATGAGCAGTTCTTC.

CDR3 bases: TGTGCCAGCAGTTGGCAGGGAGGGAACACTGAAGCTTTCTTT. Protein sequence: CASSWQGGNTEAFF. This chain uses TRBV27 with TRBJ1-1, with D perhaps matching TRBD1 (5 bases). The CDR3 is 14 residues long. V was cut by 4 bases and J by 1 base, with 10 bases left in between. CDR1 is MNHEY and CDR2 is SMNVEV in the germline V gene (reference sequence).

This clone was found once. V gene TRBV6-5 combines with J gene TRBJ1-2; 7 bases fit TRBD1. The J segment lost 4 bases and the V segment lost 5 bases, leaving 7 bases of the junction unmatched. From germline, CDR1 is MNHEY and CDR2 SVGAGI. The CDR3 has 14 residues. CDR3 nucleotides: TGTGCCAGCAGTGGGGACAGATTGATCTATGGCTACACCTTC. This encodes CASSGDRLIYGYTF.

The V call is TRBV7-2, the J call TRBJ1-3, with D unclear. V lost 1 base to trimming and J lost 0 bases, with 7 bases between them. This CDR3 comprises 15 residues. The germline CDR1 and CDR2 sequences are SGHTA and FQGNSA. This CDR3 is CASSLDALSGNTIYF. DNA of the CDR3: TGTGCCAGCAGCTTAGACGCACTCTCTGGAAACACCATATATTTT.

The chain has TRBV27 and TRBJ2-3; possibly TRBD1 for D (6 bases). CDR1 and CDR2 from the germline V gene are MNHEY and SMNVEV (reference sequence). Deletions cut 5 bases from V and 2 bases from J, with 11 bases between. This CDR3 comprises 14 residues. CDR3 bases: TGTGCCAGCAGTAAAGGGGGTTCCACAGATACGCAGTATTTT. This sequence encodes CASSKGGSTDTQYF.

The chain carries TRBV18 and TRBJ2-7; tentative D call: TRBD2 (5 bases). The CDR3 covers 13 residues. Germline loops: CDR1 KGHSH, CDR2 LQKENI. The germline V and J ends were trimmed by 3 bases and 6 bases, with 12 bases remaining between them. CDR3 in DNA: TGTGCCAGCTCACCGGCGGGTGAGGGCGAGCAGTACTTC. It specifies CASSPAGEGEQYF.

This clone came up once. CDR3 coding DNA: TGCGCCAGCAGCCGTCCACCCGGCTACGAGCAGTACTTC. It translates to CASSRPPGYEQYF. The chain is built from TRBV4-1 and TRBJ2-7, with no clear D. The ends were cut back, 4 bases at V and 3 bases at J, with 10 bases in the middle. Germline V gene data show CDR1 as MGHRA and CDR2 as YSYEKL. CDR3 length: 13 residues.

This clone was recorded a few times. V is TRBV7-9 and J is TRBJ1-3, with a possible D match to TRBD1 (5 bases). The germline V gene encodes CDR1 SEHNR and CDR2 FQNEAQ (reference sequence). Trimming stripped 5 bases from V and 7 bases from J, with 24 bases between. The CDR3 has 17 amino acids. CDR3 region: CASSPPQGSYLANTIYF. CDR3 nucleotide sequence: TGTGCCAGCAGCCCCCCCCAGGGATCTTATCTGGCGAACACCATATATTTT.

The chain couples TRBV18 to TRBJ2-7, with D perhaps matching TRBD2 (6 bases). The germline V gene encodes CDR1 KGHSH and CDR2 LQKENI. V gave up 0 bases and J gave up 3 bases, with 18 bases separating them. The CDR3 extends over 17 amino acids. As DNA, the CDR3 is TGTGCCAGCTCACCACCGGTTAGCGGAGAGCGAAACTACGAGCAGTACTTC. Encoded protein: CASSPPVSGERNYEQYF.